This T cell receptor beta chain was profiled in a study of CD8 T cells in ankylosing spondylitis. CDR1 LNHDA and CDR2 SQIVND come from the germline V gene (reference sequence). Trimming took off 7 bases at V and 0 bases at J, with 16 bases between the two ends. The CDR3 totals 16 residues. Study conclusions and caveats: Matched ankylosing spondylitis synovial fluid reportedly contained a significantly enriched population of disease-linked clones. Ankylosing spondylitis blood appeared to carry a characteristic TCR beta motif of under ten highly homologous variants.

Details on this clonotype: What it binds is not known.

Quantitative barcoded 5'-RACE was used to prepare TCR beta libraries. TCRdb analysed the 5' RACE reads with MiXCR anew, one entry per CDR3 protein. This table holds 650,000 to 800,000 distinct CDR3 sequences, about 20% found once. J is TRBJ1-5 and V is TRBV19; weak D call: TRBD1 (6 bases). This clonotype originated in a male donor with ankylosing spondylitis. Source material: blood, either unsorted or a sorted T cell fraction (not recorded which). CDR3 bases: TGTGCCAGTACCCCAAGGGGGGCCCATAGCAATCAGCCCCAGCATTTT. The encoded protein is CASTPRGAHSNQPQHF.